This T cell receptor beta chain was identified in a study of graft-versus-host responses after intestinal transplantation. The data were produced by immunoSEQ multiplex PCR, yet TCRdb's version contains in-frame clones alone and is incomplete. The data show approximately 38,000 clones, around 83% seen once. The J segment lost 9 bases and the V segment lost 3 bases, leaving 7 bases of the junction unmatched. CDR3 length: 14 residues. Looked up from germline, CDR1 is MNHNS and CDR2 is SASEGT. The clonotype originates from a human patient who received an intestinal transplant, so some T cells may come from the graft donor. This sequence joins TRBV6-1 and TRBJ2-1; 8 bases map to TRBD1. The sample was PBMCs, taken about 1,000 days after transplant. DNA of the CDR3: TGTGCCAGCAGTGAGTCAGGGGGCTTGAGTGAGCAGTTCTTC. Translated: CASSESGGLSEQFF.